This T cell receptor (beta chain) was recorded in a study of low-dose radiotherapy and immunotherapy resistance in tumors. Alpha and beta chains were covered, as first-strand cDNA relied on TRAV- and TRBV-specific primers. Amplification of TCRs used a constant-region primer and V-primer adapter for 20 PCR cycles. It was by in vitro transcription that isolated mRNA was amplified. TCRdb redid the calling of the reads with MiXCR, one entry per CDR3 protein. The sample lists nearly 60,000 distinct CDR3 sequences; about 23% were seen once. Time point: after trial treatment. Regarding treatment: LDRT plus nivolumab, ipilimumab, low-dose cyclophosphamide and aspirin (RACIN trial). Patients eligible had advanced solid tumors without tumor-infiltrating lymphocytes. This CDR3 has 12 amino acids. Germline V gene sequence: CDR1 KGHSH, CDR2 LQKENI. V was pared by 3 bases and J by 1 base, with 3 bases between.

The sequence derives from a male donor with prostate cancer. The chain couples TRBV18 to TRBJ1-1; D ambiguous. The source material was PBMCs, sampled after low-dose radiotherapy plus immunotherapy. DNA of the CDR3: TGTGCCAGCTCACCTCAGAACACTGAAGCTTTCTTT. Translating gives CASSPQNTEAFF. Looking up the rest from reference TRBV18 and TRBJ1-1 gives the full variable domain: NAGVMQNPRHLVRRRGQEARLRCSPMKGHSHVYWYRQLPEEGLKFMVYLQKENIIDESGMPKERFSAEFPKEGPSILRIQQVVRGDSAAYFCASSPQNTEAFFGQGTRLTVV.